The clone carrying this T cell receptor (beta chain) has at least ten counts. The data originate from a study of T-cell reconstitution after alpha-beta-depleted transplantation in children. Molecular barcoding with unique molecular identifiers was used for the TCRbeta library. TCRdb passed the PCR reads through MiXCR, listing each CDR3 protein once. Among 550,000 to 600,000 distinct CDR3 sequences, about 23% were seen once, and the ten largest hold 13% to 15%. This TCR was sampled from a boy younger than two who had a stem cell transplant for acute myeloid leukemia, so the T cells may come from the graft donor. Sample: PBMCs, mostly from graft donor cells, taken 360 days after TCRalphabeta/CD19-depleted stem cell transplant.

CDR3 sequence (DNA): TGCGCCAGCAGCCCTTTTGTTGGGACAGGGGATTACGAGCAGTACTTC. Amino acid sequence: CASSPFVGTGDYEQYF. The chain links TRBV4-3 to TRBJ2-7; 10 bases fit TRBD1. V lost 4 bases and J lost 4; bases outside the gene matches: 10. The germline CDR1 and CDR2 sequences are LGHNA and YSLEER. The CDR3 extends over 16 amino acids.